The source of this T cell receptor (beta chain) is a study of shared clonotypes between healthy human individuals. Comments on this clone: Its antigen is unidentified.

Profiling relied on immunoSEQ multiplex PCR, and the TCRdb table lists in-frame clones only, not all of them. The table shows about 2.3 million clones, with roughly 90% occurring only once. Broader study findings: Memory subsets had estimated richness that was generally smaller than that of naive subsets.

Germline loops: CDR1 SGHDT, CDR2 YYEEEE. V lost 0 bases to trimming and J lost 2 bases, with 9 bases between them. This CDR3 has 15 residues. Material for sequencing was naive CD4+ T cells from PBMCs. Sample subset: CD45RA+ positively selected. The sequence came from a man aged 18 to 29 in good health. Some clones in this sample may be carry-over from other donors' samples. V and J are TRBV5-6 and TRBJ1-3; no clear D gene. The CDR3 sequence: CASSLGPPPGNTIYF. The DNA of the CDR3 is TGTGCCAGCAGCTTGGGGCCCCCTCCTGGAAACACCATATATTTT.